This T cell receptor (beta chain) was captured in a study of monozygotic twins with inflammatory bowel disease. For each CDR3 protein, TCRdb gives one entry from its re-call of the 5' RACE reads, without DNA. This table lists more than 350,000 distinct CDR3 sequences. The sequencing sample was made of blood. The receptor was isolated from a human donor with ulcerative colitis or Crohn's disease, or a healthy co-twin of an affected twin (not recorded which).

This chain's CDR3 is CASSIRYRGREETQYF. The chain has TRBV19 and TRBJ2-5; the D call of TRBD1 rests on TCRdb alone, since no DNA is present to check it. Germline loops: CDR1 LNHDA, CDR2 SQIVND (reference sequence). CDR3 length: 16 residues.